Sequencing of this T cell receptor (beta chain) was carried out in a study of regulatory T cells in long-lasting Graves disease. V lost 4 bases to trimming and J lost 7 bases; unmatched junction nucleotides: 9. The germline CDR1 and CDR2 sequences are SGHAT and FQNNGV. This CDR3 has 15 residues. The time point was: persistent/refractory GD, antithyroid drugs over 5 years with positive TRAb. PBMCs were the source of the RNA used for TCR sequencing. In its sample, this clonotype was seen many times. According to the study, TCR beta libraries were built with iRepertoire HTBI primers and CDR3-region Arm-PCR. TCRdb redid the calling of the multiplex PCR reads with MiXCR, one entry per CDR3 protein. The repertoire holds approximately 360,000 distinct CDR3 sequences, roughly 24% seen once, with about 29% in the top ten.

The TCR comes from a woman in her 40s with Graves disease. The sample was peripheral blood mononuclear cells (PBMCs), taken when the disease was refractory, from a patient treated with antithyroid drugs. The rearrangement links TRBV11-2 to TRBJ2-2, with 7 bases aligning to TRBD1. In DNA form, the CDR3 reads TGTGCCAGCAGCTCATCACAGGGGATGGGCGGGGAGCTGTTTTTT. The encoded protein is CASSSSQGMGGELFF.